This note documents a single TCR beta chain sequence. Other DNA sequences in the same sample also yield this CDR3. The data originate from a study of blood T cell repertoires in COVID-19. Study details: The United States, Italy and Spain provided the acute and convalescent COVID-19 samples. Sources were T cells, B-cell-depleted T cells, or PBMCs; the material itself was cDNA or gDNA.

In the original workflow: Reference gene primers were amplified, and this amplification served to estimate nucleated cell counts. TCRdb's table, derived via immunoSEQ multiplex PCR, lists solely in-frame clones and lacks some. V and J calls plus clone size are reproduced from that table; the DNA served to infer D and trimming. Among 300,000 to 450,000 clones listed, roughly 86% were seen once. The germline V and J ends were trimmed by 2 bases and 1 base, with 8 bases remaining between them. Germline CDR1 reads GTSNPN; CDR2 reads SVGIG (reference sequence). The CDR3 sequence is 13 residues long. The TCR comes from a human donor with acute or convalescent COVID-19. The donor label of this sample is uncertain. Sequencing was carried out using peripheral blood. The chain has TRBV30 and TRBJ1-1; D ambiguous. The CDR3 bases are TGTGCCTGGAGTACTTCGGGGAACACTGAAGCTTTCTTT. This encodes CAWSTSGNTEAFF.